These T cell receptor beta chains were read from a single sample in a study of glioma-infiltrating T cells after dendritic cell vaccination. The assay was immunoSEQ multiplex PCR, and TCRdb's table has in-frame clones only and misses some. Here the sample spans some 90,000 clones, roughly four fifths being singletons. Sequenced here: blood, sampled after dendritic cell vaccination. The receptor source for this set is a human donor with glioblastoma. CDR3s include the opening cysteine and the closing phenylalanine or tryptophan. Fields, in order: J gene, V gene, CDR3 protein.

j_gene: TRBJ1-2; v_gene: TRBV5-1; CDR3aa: CASSLGLGTGFGYTF
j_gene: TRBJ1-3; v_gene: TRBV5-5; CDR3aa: CASSLSTYIYF
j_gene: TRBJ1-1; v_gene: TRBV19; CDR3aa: CASSSPGVRAEAFF
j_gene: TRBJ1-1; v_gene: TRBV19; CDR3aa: CASSIGTGQGKAFF
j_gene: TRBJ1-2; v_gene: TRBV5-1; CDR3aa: CASSLGGQGDGYTF
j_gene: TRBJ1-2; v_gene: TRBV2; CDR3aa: CASSPDSGYTF
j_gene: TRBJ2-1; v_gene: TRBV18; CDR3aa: CASSLGTGGSYNEQFF
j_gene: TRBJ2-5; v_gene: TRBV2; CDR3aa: CASDYRKETQYF
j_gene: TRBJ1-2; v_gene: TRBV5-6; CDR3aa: CASSWTGILNYGYTF
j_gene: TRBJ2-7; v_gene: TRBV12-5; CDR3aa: CASGSLTFRGWEQYF
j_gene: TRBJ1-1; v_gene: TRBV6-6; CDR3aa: CASRTGSDAEAFF
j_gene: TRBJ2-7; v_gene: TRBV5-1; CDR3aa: CASSLDGGRLDEQYF
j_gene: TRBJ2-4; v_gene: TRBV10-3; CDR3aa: CAISGDRGRVNIQYF
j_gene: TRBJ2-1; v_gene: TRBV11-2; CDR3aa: CASSLVAGGTFSSYNEQFF
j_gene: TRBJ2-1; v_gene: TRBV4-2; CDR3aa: CASSRETGELNEQFF
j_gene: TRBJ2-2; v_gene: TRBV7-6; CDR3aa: CASSLGLAGPGELFF
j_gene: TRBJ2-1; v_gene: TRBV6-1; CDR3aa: CASSEFPREGRKFF
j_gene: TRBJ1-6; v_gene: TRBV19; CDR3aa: CASSPSILRALHF
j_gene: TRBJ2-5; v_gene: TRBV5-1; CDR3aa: CASSPPGRGRNPGVTQYF
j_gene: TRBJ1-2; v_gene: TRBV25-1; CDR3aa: CASSEEHRDRGGYGYTF
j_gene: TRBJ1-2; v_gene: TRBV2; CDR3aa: CASRDGGKGGYTF